This paragraph covers one T cell receptor (beta chain) sequence. What it recognizes is unknown. The data derive from a study of T cells after posttransplantation cyclophosphamide. Treatment was busulfan-fludarabine conditioning, a marrow graft, and cyclophosphamide on days +3 and +4. Assay used: immunoSEQ multiplex PCR; TCRdb lists only in-frame clones, some missing. Here the sample spans some 34,000 clones, 78% being singletons. Study conclusions and caveats: Donor-recipient repertoire similarity was low at 1-2 months, rising over year one. Recipient CMV seropositivity and CMV reactivation strongly tracked TRB clonality.

Sequences were derived from CD4+ T cells sorted from blood, sampled 1903 days after a stem cell transplant with posttransplant cyclophosphamide. This sequence was found in a female patient aged 40 to 55 who received an allogeneic stem cell transplant from a related donor, was CMV-positive, and had no GVHD. Some of these T cells may belong to the graft donor.

The CDR3 nucleotides read TGTGCCAGCAGCTTAGCCGGACAGGGAACCTACGAGCAGTACTTC. Amino acids: CASSLAGQGTYEQYF. This chain joins TRBV7-2 and TRBJ2-7, with 8 bases identical to TRBD1. V lost 0 bases, J lost 2 bases, and 3 bases stayed unmatched. Germline CDR1 reads SGHTA; CDR2 reads FQGNSA. The CDR3 has 15 residues.